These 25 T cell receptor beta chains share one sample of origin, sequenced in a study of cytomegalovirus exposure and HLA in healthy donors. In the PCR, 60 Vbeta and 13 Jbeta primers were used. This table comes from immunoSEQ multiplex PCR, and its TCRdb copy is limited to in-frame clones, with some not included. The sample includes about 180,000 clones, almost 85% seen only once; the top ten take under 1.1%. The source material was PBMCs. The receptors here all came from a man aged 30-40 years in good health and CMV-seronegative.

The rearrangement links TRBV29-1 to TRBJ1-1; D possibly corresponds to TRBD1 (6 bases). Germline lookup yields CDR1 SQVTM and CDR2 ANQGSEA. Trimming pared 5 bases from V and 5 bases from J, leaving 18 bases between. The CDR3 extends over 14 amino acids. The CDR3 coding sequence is TGCAGCGTTATCCGGGACATTCTGGAAACTGAAGCTTTCTTT. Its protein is CSVIRDILETEAFF.

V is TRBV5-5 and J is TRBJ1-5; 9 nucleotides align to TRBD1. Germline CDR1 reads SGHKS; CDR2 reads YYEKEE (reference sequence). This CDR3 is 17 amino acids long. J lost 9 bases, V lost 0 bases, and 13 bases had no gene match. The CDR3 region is CASSLGEATGGVGPQHF. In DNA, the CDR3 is TGTGCCAGCAGCTTGGGGGAAGCGACAGGGGGTGTGGGGCCCCAGCATTTT.

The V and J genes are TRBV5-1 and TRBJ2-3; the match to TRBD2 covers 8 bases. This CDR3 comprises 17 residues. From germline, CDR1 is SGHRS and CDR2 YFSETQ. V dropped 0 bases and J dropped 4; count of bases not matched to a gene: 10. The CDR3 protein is CASSLGSGGGLPDTQYF. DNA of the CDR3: TGCGCCAGCAGCTTGGGATCGGGGGGGGGCCTCCCAGATACGCAGTATTTT.

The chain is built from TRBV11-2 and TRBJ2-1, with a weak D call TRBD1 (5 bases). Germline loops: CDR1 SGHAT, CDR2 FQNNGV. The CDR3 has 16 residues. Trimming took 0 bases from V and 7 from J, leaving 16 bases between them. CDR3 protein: CASSLDVVRTRNEQFF. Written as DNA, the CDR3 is TGTGCCAGCAGCTTAGATGTTGTTCGGACAAGGAATGAGCAGTTCTTC. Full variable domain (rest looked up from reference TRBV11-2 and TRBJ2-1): EAGVAQSPRYKIIEKRQSVAFWCNPISGHATLYWYQQILGQGPKLLIQFQNNGVVDDSQLPKDRFSAERLKGVDSTLKIQPAKLEDSAVYLCASSLDVVRTRNEQFFGPGTRLTVL.

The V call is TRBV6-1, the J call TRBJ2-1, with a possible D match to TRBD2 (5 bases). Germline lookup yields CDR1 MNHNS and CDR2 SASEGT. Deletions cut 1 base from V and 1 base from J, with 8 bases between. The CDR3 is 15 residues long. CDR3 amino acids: CASSEVGGSYNEQFF. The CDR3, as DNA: TGTGCCAGCAGTGAAGTAGGAGGATCCTACAATGAGCAGTTCTTC.

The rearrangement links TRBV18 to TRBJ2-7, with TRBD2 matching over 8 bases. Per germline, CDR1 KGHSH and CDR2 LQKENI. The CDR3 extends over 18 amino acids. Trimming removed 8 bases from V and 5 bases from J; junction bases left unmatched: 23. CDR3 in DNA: TGTGCCAGCCCACAGAGAACGGGAGGGCCTATCCGTATGGACGAGCAGTACTTC. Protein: CASPQRTGGPIRMDEQYF.

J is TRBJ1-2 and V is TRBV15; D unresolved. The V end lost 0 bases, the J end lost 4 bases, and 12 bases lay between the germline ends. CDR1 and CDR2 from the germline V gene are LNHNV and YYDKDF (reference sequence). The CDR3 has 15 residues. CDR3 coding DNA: TGTGCCACCAGCAGAGATCCAAACAGTCCCTATGGCTACACCTTC. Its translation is CATSRDPNSPYGYTF.

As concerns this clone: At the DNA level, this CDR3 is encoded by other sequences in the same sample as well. CDR3 protein: CASSLTRYEQYF. The CDR3 DNA reads TGTGCCAGCAGCTTAACTAGGTACGAGCAGTACTTC. The chain links TRBV11-2 to TRBJ2-7; D is perhaps TRBD2 (5 bases). V shed 2 bases and J shed 4 bases, with 6 bases lying between them. The CDR3 contains 12 residues. Germline V gene data show CDR1 as SGHAT and CDR2 as FQNNGV. The full variable domain, rest sourced from reference TRBV11-2 and TRBJ2-7, is EAGVAQSPRYKIIEKRQSVAFWCNPISGHATLYWYQQILGQGPKLLIQFQNNGVVDDSQLPKDRFSAERLKGVDSTLKIQPAKLEDSAVYLCASSLTRYEQYFGPGTRLTVT.

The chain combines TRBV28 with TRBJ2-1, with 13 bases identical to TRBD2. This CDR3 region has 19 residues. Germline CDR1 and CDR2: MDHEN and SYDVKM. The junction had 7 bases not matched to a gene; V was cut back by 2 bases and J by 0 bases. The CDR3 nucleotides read TGTGCCAGCAGTTTAGGTGGACTAGCGGGGGAGAGCTCCTACAATGAGCAGTTCTTC. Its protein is CASSLGGLAGESSYNEQFF.

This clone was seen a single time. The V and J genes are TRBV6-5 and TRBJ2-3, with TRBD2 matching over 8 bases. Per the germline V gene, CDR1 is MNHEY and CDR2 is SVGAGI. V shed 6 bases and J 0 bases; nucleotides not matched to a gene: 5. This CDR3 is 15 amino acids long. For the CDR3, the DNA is TGTGCCAGCAGCAAAAGCGGGAGTAGCACAGATACGCAGTATTTT. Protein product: CASSKSGSSTDTQYF.

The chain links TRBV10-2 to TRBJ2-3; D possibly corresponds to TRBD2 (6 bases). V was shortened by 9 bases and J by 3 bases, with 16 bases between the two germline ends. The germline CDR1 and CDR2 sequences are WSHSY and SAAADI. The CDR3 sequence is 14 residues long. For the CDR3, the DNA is TGCGCCAGTGGTCGGGAGAGTCAGACAGATACGCAGTATTTT. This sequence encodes CASGRESQTDTQYF.

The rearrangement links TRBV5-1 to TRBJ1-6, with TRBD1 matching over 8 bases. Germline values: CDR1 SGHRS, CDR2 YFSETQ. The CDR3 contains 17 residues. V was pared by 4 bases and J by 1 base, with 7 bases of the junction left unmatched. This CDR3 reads CASSTDRVGSYNSPLHF. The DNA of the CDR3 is TGCGCCAGCAGCACGGACAGGGTGGGTTCCTATAATTCACCCCTCCACTTT.

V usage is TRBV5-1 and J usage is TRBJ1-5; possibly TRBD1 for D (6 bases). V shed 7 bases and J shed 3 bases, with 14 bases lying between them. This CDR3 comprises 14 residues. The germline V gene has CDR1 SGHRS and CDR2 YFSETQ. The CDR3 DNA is TGCGCCAGCTCACTAGGGGGATTCAATCAGCCCCAGCATTTT. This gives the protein CASSLGGFNQPQHF. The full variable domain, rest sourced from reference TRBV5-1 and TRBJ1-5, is KAGVTQTPRYLIKTRGQQVTLSCSPISGHRSVSWYQQTPGQGLQFLFEYFSETQRNKGNFPGRFSGRQFSNSRSEMNVSTLELGDSALYLCASSLGGFNQPQHFGDGTRLSIL.

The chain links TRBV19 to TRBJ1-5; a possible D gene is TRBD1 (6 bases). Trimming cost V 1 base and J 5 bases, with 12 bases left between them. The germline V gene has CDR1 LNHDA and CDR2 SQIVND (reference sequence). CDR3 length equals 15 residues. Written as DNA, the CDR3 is TGTGCCAGTAGTATAGGATGGACAGACGATCAGCCCCAGCATTTT. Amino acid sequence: CASSIGWTDDQPQHF.

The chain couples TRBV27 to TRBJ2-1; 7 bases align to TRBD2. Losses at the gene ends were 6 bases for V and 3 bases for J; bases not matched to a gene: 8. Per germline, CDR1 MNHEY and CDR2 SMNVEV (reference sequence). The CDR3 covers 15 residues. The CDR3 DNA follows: TGTGCCAGCAGGAAAGGGACTAATATCTACAATGAGCAGTTCTTC. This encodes CASRKGTNIYNEQFF.

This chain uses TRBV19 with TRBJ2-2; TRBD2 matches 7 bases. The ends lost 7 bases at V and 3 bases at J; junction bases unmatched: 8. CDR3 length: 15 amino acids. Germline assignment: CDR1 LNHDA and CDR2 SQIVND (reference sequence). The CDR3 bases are TGTGCCAGTACCTACGGGGGGACCTACACCGGGGAGCTGTTTTTT. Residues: CASTYGGTYTGELFF.

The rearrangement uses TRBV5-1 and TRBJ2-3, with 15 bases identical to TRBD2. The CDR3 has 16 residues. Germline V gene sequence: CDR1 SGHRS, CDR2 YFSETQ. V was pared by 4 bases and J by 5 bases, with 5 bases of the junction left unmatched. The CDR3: CASSQGLAGGGDTQYF. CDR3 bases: TGCGCCAGCAGCCAGGGACTAGCGGGAGGAGGAGATACGCAGTATTTT.

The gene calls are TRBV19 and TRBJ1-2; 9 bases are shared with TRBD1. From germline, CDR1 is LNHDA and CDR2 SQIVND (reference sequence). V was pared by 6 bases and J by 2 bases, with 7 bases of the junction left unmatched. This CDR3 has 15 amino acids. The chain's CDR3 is CASRPGGQGNYGYTF. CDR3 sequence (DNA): TGTGCCAGTAGACCCGGAGGACAGGGGAACTATGGCTACACCTTC.

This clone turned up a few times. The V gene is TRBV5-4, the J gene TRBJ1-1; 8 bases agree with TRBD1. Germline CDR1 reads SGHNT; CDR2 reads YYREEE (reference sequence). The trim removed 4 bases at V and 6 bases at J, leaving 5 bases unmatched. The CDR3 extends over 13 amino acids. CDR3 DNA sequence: TGTGCCAGCAGCCAGGGGGCGCATGCTGAAGCTTTCTTT. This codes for CASSQGAHAEAFF.

Here the CDR3 DNA reads TGTGCCAGTCGAAGGGGCATGAACACTGAAGCTTTCTTT. This codes for CASRRGMNTEAFF. V is TRBV19 and J is TRBJ1-1, with D possibly matching TRBD1 (5 bases). The CDR3 extends over 13 amino acids. Germline V gene lookup returns CDR1 LNHDA and CDR2 SQIVND (reference sequence). The V end lost 8 bases, the J end lost 0 bases, and 10 bases lay between the germline ends.

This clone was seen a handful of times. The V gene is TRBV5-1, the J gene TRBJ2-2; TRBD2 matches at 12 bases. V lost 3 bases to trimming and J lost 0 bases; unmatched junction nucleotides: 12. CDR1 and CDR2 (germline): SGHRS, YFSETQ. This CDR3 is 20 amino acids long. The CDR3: CASSWLSGLAGRSNTGELFF. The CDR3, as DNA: TGCGCCAGCAGCTGGCTTTCAGGACTAGCGGGACGATCGAACACCGGGGAGCTGTTTTTT.

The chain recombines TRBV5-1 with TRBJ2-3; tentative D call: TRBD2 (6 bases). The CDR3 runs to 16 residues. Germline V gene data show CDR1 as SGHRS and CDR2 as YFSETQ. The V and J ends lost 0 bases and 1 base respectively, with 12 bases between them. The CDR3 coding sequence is TGCGCCAGCAGCTTGGATACTACGGGGGGCACAGATACGCAGTATTTT. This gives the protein CASSLDTTGGTDTQYF.

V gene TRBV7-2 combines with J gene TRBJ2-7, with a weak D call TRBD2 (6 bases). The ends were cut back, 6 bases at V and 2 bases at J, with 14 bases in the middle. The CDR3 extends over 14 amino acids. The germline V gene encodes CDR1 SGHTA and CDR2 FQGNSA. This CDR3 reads CASRRGGTAYEQYF. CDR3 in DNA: TGTGCCAGCAGGAGGGGCGGGACGGCCTACGAGCAGTACTTC.

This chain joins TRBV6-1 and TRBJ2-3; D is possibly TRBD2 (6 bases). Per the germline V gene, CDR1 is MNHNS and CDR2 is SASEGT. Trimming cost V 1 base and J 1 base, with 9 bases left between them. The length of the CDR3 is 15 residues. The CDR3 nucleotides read TGTGCCAGCAGTGAAGTGGACTATGGCACAGATACGCAGTATTTT. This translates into CASSEVDYGTDTQYF.

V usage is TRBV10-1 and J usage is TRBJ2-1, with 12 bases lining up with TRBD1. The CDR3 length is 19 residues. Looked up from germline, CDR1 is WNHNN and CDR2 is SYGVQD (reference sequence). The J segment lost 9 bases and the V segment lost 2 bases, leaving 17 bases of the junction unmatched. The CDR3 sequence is CASSEGVRGSGQGAFEQFF. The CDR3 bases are TGCGCCAGCAGTGAGGGTGTCAGGGGTTCGGGACAGGGGGCGTTTGAGCAGTTCTTC.